This TCR beta chain was recovered during a study of shared clonotypes between healthy human individuals. TCRdb's table, derived via immunoSEQ multiplex PCR, lists solely in-frame clones and lacks some. The top ten hold around 24% of the sample, which has about 820,000 clones, 80% to 95% seen once. Trimming took 4 bases from V and 4 from J, leaving 16 bases between them. Looked up from germline, CDR1 is LGHNA and CDR2 is YSLEER. This CDR3 comprises 15 residues. Positive CCR7 selection of CD45RO-negative cells yielded the naive CD8 cells, and terminally differentiated effector memory CD45RA+ cells were excluded.

The sequence was collected from a man aged 25-40 years in good health. V is TRBV4-3 and J is TRBJ1-1; no firm D call. The sequenced material came from naive CD8+ T cells sorted from blood. CDR3 DNA sequence: TGCGCCAGCAGCCCCAAACTCGGACGGGGCACTGAAGCTTTCTTT. This sequence encodes CASSPKLGRGTEAFF.